A selection of T cell receptor beta chains follows, all from one sample in a study of T cell responses to AZD1222 COVID-19 vaccine. The repertoire was sequenced with immunoSEQ multiplex PCR; TCRdb's copy has only in-frame clones and lacks some. The sample contains fewer than 140,000 clones, roughly 91% of which appear only once. Sequencing used peripheral blood, obtained 28 days after the second AZD1222 dose. These receptors originate from an adult who received the AZD1222 COVID-19 vaccine. The CDR3 runs from the conserved cysteine through the conserved F or W. Fields, in order: V gene, J gene, D gene, clone size, CDR3 DNA, CDR3 protein. D genes are given only for firm matches. A row's size may be missing; if present it is once, few, many or a size class.

TRBV29-1,TRBJ1-1,NA,NA,TGCAGCGTTGAATTCTTATTGGACACTGAAGCTTTCTTT,CSVEFLLDTEAFF
TRBV6-5,TRBJ1-2,NA,few,TGTGCCAGCAGACCGAGGGGTCGGGATGGCTACACCTTC,CASRPRGRDGYTF
TRBV2,TRBJ2-2,TRBD2,NA,TGTGCCAGCAGAGGCGGGGGGGCCGGGGAGCTGTTTTTT,CASRGGGAGELFF
TRBV27,TRBJ1-2,NA,once,TGTGCCAGCAGTTTATTCGAGGAGGGGGACTATGGCTACACCTTC,CASSLFEEGDYGYTF
TRBV10-2,TRBJ2-3,NA,NA,TGCGCCAGCAGTGAGTCGACTCTTAATACGCAGTATTTT,CASSESTLNTQYF
TRBV7-2,TRBJ1-6,NA,NA,TGTGCCAGCAGCTTAGGGTCCGCAGGGAGGTTCAATAATTCACCCCTCCACTTT,CASSLGSAGRFNNSPLHF
TRBV11-1,TRBJ2-1,NA,NA,TGTGCCAGCAGCTTATGGGGCAGACAGGACAATGAGCAGTTCTTC,CASSLWGRQDNEQFF
TRBV4-1,TRBJ1-5,NA,NA,TGCGCCAGCAGCCAGTACAGGGTCAATCAGCCCCAGCATTTT,CASSQYRVNQPQHF
TRBV29-1,TRBJ2-1,TRBD2,NA,TGCAGCGTTGAAGATTTAGCACTAGCGGGGTTTAACAATGAGCAGTTCTTC,CSVEDLALAGFNNEQFF
TRBV3-1/TRBV3-2,TRBJ1-1,TRBD1,NA,TGTGCCAGCAGCTCAGGACAGGGCCGGACGTTGAACACTGAAGCTTTCTTT,CASSSGQGRTLNTEAFF
TRBV7-2,TRBJ1-2,TRBD1,NA,TGTGCCAGCAGCTCCCCTGGCCGACAGGGGAACTATGGCTACACCTTC,CASSSPGRQGNYGYTF
TRBV10-2,TRBJ2-7,NA,NA,TGCGCCAGCAGTGAAGGCGAGCAGTACTTC,CASSEGEQYF
TRBV21-1,TRBJ2-5,NA,NA,TGTGCCAGCAAAGGAGCGGGGGGCCAAGAGACCCAGTACTTC,CASKGAGGQETQYF
TRBV7-2,TRBJ1-5,TRBD1,NA,TGTGCCAGCAGCTTAGGGGACAGGCGGAGCAATCAGCCCCAGCATTTT,CASSLGDRRSNQPQHF
TRBV3-1/TRBV3-2,TRBJ1-1,TRBD1,NA,TGTGCCAGCAGCCTAAGGACAGGGGGGGGCACTGAAGCTTTCTTT,CASSLRTGGGTEAFF
TRBV7-9,TRBJ1-5,NA,NA,TGTGCCAGCAGCTTAGCGGGGGGCAATCAGCCCCAGCATTTT,CASSLAGGNQPQHF
TRBV5-5,TRBJ2-7,TRBD1,NA,TGTGCCAGCAGCGGGACAGGGTTCGACGAGCAGTACTTC,CASSGTGFDEQYF
TRBV6-4,TRBJ2-7,NA,NA,TGTGCCAACCGCGGAGGGAGGTCCTCCTACGAGCAGTACTTC,CANRGGRSSYEQYF
TRBV4-1,TRBJ2-3,NA,once,TGCGCCAGCAGCCAAGTTTCCCGCGGAGGCACAGATACGCAGTATTTT,CASSQVSRGGTDTQYF
TRBV7-9,TRBJ2-5,NA,NA,TGTGCCAGCAGCATTAGTGGGGAGACCCAGTACTTC,CASSISGETQYF
TRBV30,TRBJ2-3,NA,NA,TGTGCCTGGAGCACCCCCCCCGACAGCACAGATACGCAGTATTTT,CAWSTPPDSTDTQYF
TRBV3-1/TRBV3-2,TRBJ1-3,NA,NA,TGTGCCAGCAGCCAAGATTGGGGAAACACCATATATTTT,CASSQDWGNTIYF
TRBV19,TRBJ1-5,NA,NA,TGTGCCAGTAGCATACAAACCAGGCCCCAGCATTTT,CASSIQTRPQHF
TRBV7-3,TRBJ2-2,NA,NA,TGTGCCAGCAGGTCAAACAGGGCCAGCACCGGGGAGCTGTTTTTT,CASRSNRASTGELFF
TRBV27,TRBJ2-3,TRBD1,NA,TGTGCCAGCAGTACCCCGCCCGGGACAGGGAGGCCAGATACGCAGTATTTT,CASSTPPGTGRPDTQYF
TRBV7-2,TRBJ2-7,NA,NA,TGTGCCAGCAGCTTGTCGACGGGGCCCTACGAGCAGTACTTC,CASSLSTGPYEQYF
TRBV6-2/TRBV6-3,TRBJ2-1,NA,NA,TGTGCCAGCAGTTACGTTTCCAATGAGCAGTTCTTC,CASSYVSNEQFF
TRBV7-2,TRBJ1-6,NA,few,TGTGCCAGCACTGCAAGCGGTCGGGGGTATAATTCACCCCTCCACTTT,CASTASGRGYNSPLHF
TRBV27,TRBJ2-2,NA,NA,TGTGCCAGCAAGTCGGCTAGTGGACCCACCGGGGAGCTGTTTTTT,CASKSASGPTGELFF
TRBV19,TRBJ1-1,TRBD1,NA,TGTGCCAGTAGCCCGCAGACAGGGGGGACAGCTTTCTTT,CASSPQTGGTAFF
TRBV27,TRBJ2-7,NA,NA,TGTGCCAGCAGTTTTTCTAGCTCCTACGAGCAGTACTTC,CASSFSSSYEQYF
TRBV9,TRBJ1-1,NA,NA,TGTGCCAGCAGCTCCCAGCCGCAGGTGAACACTGAAGCTTTCTTT,CASSSQPQVNTEAFF
TRBV30,TRBJ2-7,TRBD2,NA,TGTGCCTGGACGGGGGGATCTACCTACGAGCAGTACTTC,CAWTGGSTYEQYF
TRBV27,TRBJ1-1,NA,NA,TGTGCCAGCAGTTTATTGGAGGGGGTCACTGAAGCTTTCTTT,CASSLLEGVTEAFF
TRBV5-4,TRBJ2-2,TRBD1,few,TGTGCCAGCAGCGGCGGGTTGGGGACAGGCCCCACCGGGGAGCTGTTTTTT,CASSGGLGTGPTGELFF